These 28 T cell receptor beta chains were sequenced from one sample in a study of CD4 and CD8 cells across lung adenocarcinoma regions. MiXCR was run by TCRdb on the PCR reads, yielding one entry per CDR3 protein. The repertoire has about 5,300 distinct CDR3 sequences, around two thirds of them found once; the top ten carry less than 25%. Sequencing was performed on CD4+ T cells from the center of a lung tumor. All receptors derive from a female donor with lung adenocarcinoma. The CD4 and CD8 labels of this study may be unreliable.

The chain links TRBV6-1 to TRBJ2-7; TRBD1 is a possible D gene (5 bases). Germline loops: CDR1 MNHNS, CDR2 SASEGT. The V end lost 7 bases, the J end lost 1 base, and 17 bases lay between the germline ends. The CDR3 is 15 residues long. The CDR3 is CASKLYKQGSYEQYF. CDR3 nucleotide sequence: TGTGCCAGCAAACTTTACAAGCAGGGTTCCTACGAGCAGTACTTC.

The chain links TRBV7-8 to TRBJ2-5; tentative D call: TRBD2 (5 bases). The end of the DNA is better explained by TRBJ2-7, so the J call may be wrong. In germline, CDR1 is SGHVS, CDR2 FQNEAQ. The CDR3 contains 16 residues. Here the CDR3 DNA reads TGTGCCAGCAGCTTAGCCCCCTGGGAGAATCCCTACGAGCAGTACTTC. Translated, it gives CASSLAPWENPYEQYF.

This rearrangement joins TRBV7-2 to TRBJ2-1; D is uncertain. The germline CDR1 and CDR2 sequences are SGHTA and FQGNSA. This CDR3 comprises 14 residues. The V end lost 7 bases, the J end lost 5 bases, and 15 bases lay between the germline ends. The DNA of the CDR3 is TGTGCCAGCAAATCCGAATGGGCGAACAATGAGCAGTTCTTC. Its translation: CASKSEWANNEQFF.

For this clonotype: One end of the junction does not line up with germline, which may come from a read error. CDR3 amino acids: CASRGLGGGSKETQYF. In nucleotides, the CDR3 is TGTGCTAGCAGGGGGCTAGGGGGCGGAAGCAAAGAGACCCAGTACTTT. This chain links TRBV7-2 with TRBJ2-3; 8 nucleotides agree with TRBD1. Germline V gene lookup returns CDR1 SGHTA and CDR2 FQGNSA. The CDR3 is 16 amino acids.

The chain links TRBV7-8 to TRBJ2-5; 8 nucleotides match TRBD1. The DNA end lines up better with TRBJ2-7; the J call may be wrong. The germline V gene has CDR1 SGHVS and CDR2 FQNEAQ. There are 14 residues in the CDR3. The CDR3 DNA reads TGTGCCAGCAGCCCTGGACAGGGAAACCACGAGCAGTACTTC. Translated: CASSPGQGNHEQYF.

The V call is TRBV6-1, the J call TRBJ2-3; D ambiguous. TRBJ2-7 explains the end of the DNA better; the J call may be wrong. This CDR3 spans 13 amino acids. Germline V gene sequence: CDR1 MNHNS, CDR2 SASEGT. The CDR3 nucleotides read TGTGCCAGCAGTGGTCTCAGGTTGGACGAGCAGTACTTC. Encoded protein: CASSGLRLDEQYF.

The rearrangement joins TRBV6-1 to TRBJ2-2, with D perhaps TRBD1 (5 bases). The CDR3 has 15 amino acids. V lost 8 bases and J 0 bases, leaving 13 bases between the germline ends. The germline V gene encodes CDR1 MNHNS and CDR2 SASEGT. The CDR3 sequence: CASDRTRTNTGELFF. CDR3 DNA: TGTGCCAGCGATAGGACACGGACGAACACCGGGGAGCTGTTTTTT.

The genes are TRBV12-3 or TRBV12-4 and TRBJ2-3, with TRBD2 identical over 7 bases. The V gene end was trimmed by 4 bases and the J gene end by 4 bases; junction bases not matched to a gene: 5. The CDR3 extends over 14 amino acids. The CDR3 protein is CASSSQRGADTQYF. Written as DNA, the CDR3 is TGTGCCAGCAGTTCCCAGCGGGGAGCAGATACGCAGTATTTT.

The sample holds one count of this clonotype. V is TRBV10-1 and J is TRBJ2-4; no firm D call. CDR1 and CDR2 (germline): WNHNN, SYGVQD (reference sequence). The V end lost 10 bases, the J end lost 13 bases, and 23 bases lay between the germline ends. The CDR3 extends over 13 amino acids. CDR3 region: CATGVRAKNTQYF. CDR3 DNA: TGCGCCACGGGTGTCCGGGCCAAAAACACGCAGTACTTC.

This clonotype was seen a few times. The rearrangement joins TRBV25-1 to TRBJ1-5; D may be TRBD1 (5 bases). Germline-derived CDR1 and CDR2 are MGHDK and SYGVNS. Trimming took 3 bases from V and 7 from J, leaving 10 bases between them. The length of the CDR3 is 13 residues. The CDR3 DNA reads TGTGCCAGCAGTGACAGGGCAGGACAGCCCCAGCATTTT. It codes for CASSDRAGQPQHF.

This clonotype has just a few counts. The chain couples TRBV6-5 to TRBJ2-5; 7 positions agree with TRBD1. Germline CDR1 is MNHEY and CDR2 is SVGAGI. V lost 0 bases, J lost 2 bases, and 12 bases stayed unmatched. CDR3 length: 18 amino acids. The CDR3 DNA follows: TGTGCCAGCAGTTACTCCAACCCGATTGACAGGGTTCAAGAGACCCAGTACTTC. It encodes CASSYSNPIDRVQETQYF.

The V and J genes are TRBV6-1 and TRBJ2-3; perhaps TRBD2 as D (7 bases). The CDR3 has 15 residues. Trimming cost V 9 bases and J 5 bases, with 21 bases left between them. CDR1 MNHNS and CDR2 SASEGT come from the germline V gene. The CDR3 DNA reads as TGTGCCAGGGGGATGGGGGGGGGCGGCAAAGATACGCAGTATTTT. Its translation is CARGMGGGGKDTQYF.

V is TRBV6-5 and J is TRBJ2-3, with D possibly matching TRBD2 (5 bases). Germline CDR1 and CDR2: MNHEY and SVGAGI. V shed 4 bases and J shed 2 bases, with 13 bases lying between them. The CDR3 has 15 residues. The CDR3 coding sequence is TGTGCCAGCAGTTTCCTAGCCTCTGACACAGATACGCAGTATTTT. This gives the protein CASSFLASDTDTQYF.

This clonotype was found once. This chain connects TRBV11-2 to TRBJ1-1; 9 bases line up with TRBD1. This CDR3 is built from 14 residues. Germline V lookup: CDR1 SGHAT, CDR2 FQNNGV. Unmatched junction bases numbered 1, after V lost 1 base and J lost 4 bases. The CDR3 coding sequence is TGTGCCAGCAGCTTAGCACAGGGGGCCACTGAAGCTTTCTTT. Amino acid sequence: CASSLAQGATEAFF.

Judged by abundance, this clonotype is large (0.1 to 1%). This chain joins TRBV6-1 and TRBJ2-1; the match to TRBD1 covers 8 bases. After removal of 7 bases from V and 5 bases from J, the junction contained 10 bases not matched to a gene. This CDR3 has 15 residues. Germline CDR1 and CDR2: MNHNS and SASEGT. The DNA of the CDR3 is TGTGCCAGCACCTTTGCAGGGGGCCCTAACAATGAGCAGTTCTTC. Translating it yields CASTFAGGPNNEQFF.

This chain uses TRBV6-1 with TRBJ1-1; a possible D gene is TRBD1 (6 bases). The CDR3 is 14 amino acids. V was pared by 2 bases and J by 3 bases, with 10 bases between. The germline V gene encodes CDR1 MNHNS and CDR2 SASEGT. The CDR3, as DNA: TGTGCCAGCAGTGAATACGGGGGCGACACTGAAGCTTTCTTT. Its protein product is CASSEYGGDTEAFF.

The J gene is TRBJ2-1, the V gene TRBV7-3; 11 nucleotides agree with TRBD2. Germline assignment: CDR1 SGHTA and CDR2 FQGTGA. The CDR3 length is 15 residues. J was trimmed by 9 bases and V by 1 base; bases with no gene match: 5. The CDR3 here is CASSLIAGGQSEQFF. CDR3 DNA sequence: TGTGCCAGCAGCTTAATAGCGGGGGGGCAGAGTGAGCAGTTCTTC.

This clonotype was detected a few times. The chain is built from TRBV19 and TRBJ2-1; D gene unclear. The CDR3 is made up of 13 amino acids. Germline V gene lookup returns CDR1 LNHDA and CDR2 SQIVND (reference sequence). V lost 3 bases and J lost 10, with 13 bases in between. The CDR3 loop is CASSMARVGEQFF. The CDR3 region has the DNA TGTGCCAGTAGTATGGCCCGAGTTGGAGAGCAGTTCTTC.

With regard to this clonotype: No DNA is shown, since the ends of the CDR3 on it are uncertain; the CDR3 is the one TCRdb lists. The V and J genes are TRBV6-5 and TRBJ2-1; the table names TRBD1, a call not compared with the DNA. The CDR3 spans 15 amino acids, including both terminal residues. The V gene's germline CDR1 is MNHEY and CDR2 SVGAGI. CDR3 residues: CASSSSTGSLGEQFF.

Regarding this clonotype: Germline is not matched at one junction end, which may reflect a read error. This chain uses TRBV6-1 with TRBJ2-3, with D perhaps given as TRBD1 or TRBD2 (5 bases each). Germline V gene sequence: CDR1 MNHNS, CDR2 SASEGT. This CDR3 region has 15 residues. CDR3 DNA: TGTGCCAGCAGGGCCGGGGCGGTGATCTACGATGAGCAGTACTTT. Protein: CASRAGAVIYDEQYF.

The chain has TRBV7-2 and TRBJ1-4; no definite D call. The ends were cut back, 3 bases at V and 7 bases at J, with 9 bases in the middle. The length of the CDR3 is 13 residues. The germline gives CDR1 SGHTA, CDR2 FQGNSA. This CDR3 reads CASSFSMAEKLFF. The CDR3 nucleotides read TGTGCCAGCAGCTTTAGCATGGCTGAAAAACTGTTTTTT.

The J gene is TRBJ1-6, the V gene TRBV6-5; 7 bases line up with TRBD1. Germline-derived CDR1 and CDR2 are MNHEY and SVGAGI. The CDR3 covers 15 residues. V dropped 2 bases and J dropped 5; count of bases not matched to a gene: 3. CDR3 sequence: CASSYTTGDNSPLHF. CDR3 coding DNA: TGTGCCAGCAGTTACACAACAGGGGATAATTCACCCCTCCACTTT.

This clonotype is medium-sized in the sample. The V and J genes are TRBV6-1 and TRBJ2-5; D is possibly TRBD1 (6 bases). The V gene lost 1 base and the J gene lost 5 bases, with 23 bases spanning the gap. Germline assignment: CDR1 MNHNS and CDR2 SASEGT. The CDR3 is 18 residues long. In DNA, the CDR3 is TGTGCCAGCAGTGAAGGCTTGGGGGCACATTATCTCGGGGAGACCCAGTACTTC. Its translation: CASSEGLGAHYLGETQYF.

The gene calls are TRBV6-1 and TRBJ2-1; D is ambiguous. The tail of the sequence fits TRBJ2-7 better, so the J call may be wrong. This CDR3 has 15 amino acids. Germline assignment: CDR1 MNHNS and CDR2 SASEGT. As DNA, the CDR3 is TGTGCCAGCAGTGAAGGACTGATAACTTCCTACGAGCAGTACTTC. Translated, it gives CASSEGLITSYEQYF.

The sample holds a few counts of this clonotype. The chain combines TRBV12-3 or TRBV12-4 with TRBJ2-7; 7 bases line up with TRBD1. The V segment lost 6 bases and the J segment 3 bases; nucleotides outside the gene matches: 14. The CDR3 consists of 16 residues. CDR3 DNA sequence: TGTGCCAGCAGAGGACGACGGGGACAGTGGGACTACGAGCAGTACTTC. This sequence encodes CASRGRRGQWDYEQYF.

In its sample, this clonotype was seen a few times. CDR3 coding DNA: TGTGCCAGCAGCCAGACGGTGGGAGATACGCAGTATTTT. Its translation: CASSQTVGDTQYF. This rearrangement joins TRBV3-1 to TRBJ2-3; D gene ambiguous. The CDR3 sequence is 13 residues long. Trimming left V 3 bases short and J 5 bases short, with 9 bases between. The germline V gene encodes CDR1 LGHDT and CDR2 YNNKEL (reference sequence).

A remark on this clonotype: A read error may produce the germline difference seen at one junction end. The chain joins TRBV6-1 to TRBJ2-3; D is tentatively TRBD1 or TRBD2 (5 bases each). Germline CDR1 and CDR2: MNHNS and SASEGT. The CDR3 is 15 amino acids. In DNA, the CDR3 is TGTGCCCGGAGTAAACAGGCGGGTAGCAAAGATAAGCAGTTTTTT. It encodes CARSKQAGSKDKQFF.

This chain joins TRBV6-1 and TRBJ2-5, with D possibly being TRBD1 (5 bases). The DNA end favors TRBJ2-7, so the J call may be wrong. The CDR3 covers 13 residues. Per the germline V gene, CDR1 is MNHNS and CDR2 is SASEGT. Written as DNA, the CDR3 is TGTGCCAGCAGTCTTGCCAGGGTGGACGAGCAGTACTTC. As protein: CASSLARVDEQYF.